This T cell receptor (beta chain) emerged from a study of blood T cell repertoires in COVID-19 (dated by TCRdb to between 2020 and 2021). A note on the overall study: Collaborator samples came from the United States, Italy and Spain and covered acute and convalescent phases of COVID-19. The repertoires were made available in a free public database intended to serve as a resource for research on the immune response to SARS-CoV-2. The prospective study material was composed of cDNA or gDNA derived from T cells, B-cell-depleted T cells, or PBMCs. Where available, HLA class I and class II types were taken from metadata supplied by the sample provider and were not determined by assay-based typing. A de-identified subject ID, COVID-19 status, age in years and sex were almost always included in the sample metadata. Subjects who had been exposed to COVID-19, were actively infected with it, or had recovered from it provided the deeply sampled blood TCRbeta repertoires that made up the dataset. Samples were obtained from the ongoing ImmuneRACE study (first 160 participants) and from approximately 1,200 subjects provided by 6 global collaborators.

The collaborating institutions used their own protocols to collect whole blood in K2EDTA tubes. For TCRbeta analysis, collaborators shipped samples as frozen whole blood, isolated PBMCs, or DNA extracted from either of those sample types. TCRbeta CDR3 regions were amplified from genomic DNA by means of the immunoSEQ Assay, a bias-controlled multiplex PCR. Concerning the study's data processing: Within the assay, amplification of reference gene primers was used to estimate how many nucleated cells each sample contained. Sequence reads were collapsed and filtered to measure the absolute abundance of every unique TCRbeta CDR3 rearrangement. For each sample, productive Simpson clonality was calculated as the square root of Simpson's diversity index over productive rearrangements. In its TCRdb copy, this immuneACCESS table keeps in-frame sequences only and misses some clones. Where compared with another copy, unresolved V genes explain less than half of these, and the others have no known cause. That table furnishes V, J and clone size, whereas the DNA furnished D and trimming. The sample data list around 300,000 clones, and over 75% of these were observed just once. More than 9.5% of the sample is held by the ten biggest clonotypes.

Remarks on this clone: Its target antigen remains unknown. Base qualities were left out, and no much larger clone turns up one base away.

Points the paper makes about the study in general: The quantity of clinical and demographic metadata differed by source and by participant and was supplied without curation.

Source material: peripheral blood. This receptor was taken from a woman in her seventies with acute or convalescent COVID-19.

The CDR3 region reads CVTNEQFF. The bases read TGTGTGACAAATGAGCAGTTCTTC. Recombination connected TRBV25-1 to TRBJ2-1; no confident D gene assignment can be made. Reading from cysteine to phenylalanine, the CDR3 counts 8 amino acids. The read is trimmed to its CDR3 DNA, 24 bases read in frame from base 1. CDR1 is given as MGHDK and CDR2 as SYGVNS, both from the germline V gene.